This T cell receptor (beta chain) originates from a study of shared clonotypes between healthy human individuals. Study-wide background: With ages of 18 to 49, the donors were two women and a few men. Three CD4 naive, three CD4 memory, two CD8 naive and one CD8 memory plate were used per donor.

Overall study results and limits: Researchers found naive subsets generally carried larger estimated richness than memory subsets.

To note about this clone: Its antigen remains unknown.

Only in-frame clones appear in the TCRdb table, and some are missing; sequencing was by immunoSEQ multiplex PCR. The sample lists hundreds of thousands of clones; 95% were seen once. Naivety among CD8 cells was defined by CD45RO negativity and positive CCR7 selection, thereby excluding terminally differentiated effector memory CD45RA+ cells. The CDR3 spans 12 residues. The V gene's germline CDR1 is MDHEN and CDR2 SYDVKM. Trimming shortened V by 6 bases and J by 8 bases, and 13 bases separated the two germline ends. This receptor was obtained from a woman aged 25 to 39 in good health. The sequencing sample was made of naive CD8+ T cells sorted from blood. V usage is TRBV28 and J usage is TRBJ1-2; D not resolved. The CDR3 bases are TGTGCCAGCAGAAACTTCCGCGGGGGCTACACCTTC. Translating it yields CASRNFRGGYTF.